Following are 15 T cell receptor beta chains from one sample sequenced in a study of blood T cell repertoires in COVID-19. Produced via immunoSEQ multiplex PCR; TCRdb's table is partial and in-frame only. The repertoire holds approximately 130,000 clones, with roughly four fifths as singletons. The material sequenced was peripheral blood. The source of these receptors is a human donor in a cohort sampled during active COVID-19.

The rearrangement joins TRBV4-1 to TRBJ2-3; D not resolved. The CDR3 has 15 amino acids. Germline V gene sequence: CDR1 MGHRA, CDR2 YSYEKL. V shed 0 bases and J shed 3 bases, with 10 bases lying between them. CDR3 nucleotides: TGCGCCAGCAGCCAAGATTGGCTAGTAACAGATACGCAGTATTTT. Its protein product is CASSQDWLVTDTQYF.

This chain links TRBV14 with TRBJ2-1, with 7 bases matching TRBD1. Germline lookup yields CDR1 SGHDN and CDR2 FVKESK. This CDR3 has 14 amino acids. With V trimmed by 3 bases and J by 6 bases, 5 bases remained unmatched. In DNA form, the CDR3 reads TGTGCCAGCAGCCACCCCAGGGGGAGCAATGAGCAGTTCTTC. Its protein is CASSHPRGSNEQFF. Supplemented by reference TRBV14 and TRBJ2-1, the full variable domain reads EAGVTQFPSHSVIEKGQTVTLRCDPISGHDNLYWYRRVMGKEIKFLLHFVKESKQDESGMPNNRFLAERTGGTYSTLKVQPAELEDSGVYFCASSHPRGSNEQFFGPGTRLTVL.

The sample holds many counts of this clone. The rearrangement joins TRBV7-2 to TRBJ2-7; 8 nucleotides align to TRBD2. The CDR3 covers 14 residues. The V gene's germline CDR1 is SGHTA and CDR2 FQGNSA. Trimming took 0 bases from V and 4 from J; bases not matched to a gene: 2. Written as DNA, the CDR3 is TGTGCCAGCAGCTTAGCTAGCGGGGAATACGAGCAGTACTTC. It specifies CASSLASGEYEQYF.

This chain uses TRBV2 with TRBJ1-1; D is uncertain. Trimming removed 6 bases from V and 1 base from J, with 9 bases in between. The CDR3 runs to 13 residues. CDR1 is SNHLY and CDR2 is FYNNEI in the germline V gene. The DNA of the CDR3 is TGTGCCAGCAGCGAGTTGAAGAACACTGAAGCTTTCTTT. Translated: CASSELKNTEAFF. Complete variable domain (other parts from reference TRBV2 and TRBJ1-1): EPEVTQTPSHQVTQMGQEVILRCVPISNHLYFYWYRQILGQKVEFLVSFYNNEISEKSEIFDDQFSVERPDGSNFTLKIRSTKLEDSAMYFCASSELKNTEAFFGQGTRLTVV.

The chain is built from TRBV28 and TRBJ2-5; possible D gene TRBD2, 5 bases. The length of the CDR3 is 15 residues. Germline CDR1 and CDR2: MDHEN and SYDVKM. The CDR3 bases are TGTGCGATCAGCAGCATCTCGGGGAAGGGAGAGACCCAGTACTTC. It is translated as CAISSISGKGETQYF.

In nucleotides, the CDR3 is TGTGCCACCAGGGGACAGGGAGATCAGCCCCAGCATTTT. Protein: CATRGQGDQPQHF. This rearrangement joins TRBV15 to TRBJ1-5, with 9 positions matching TRBD1. Looked up from germline, CDR1 is LNHNV and CDR2 is YYDKDF (reference sequence). V shed 6 bases, J shed 5 bases, and the junction held 2 bases outside the gene matches. This CDR3 has 13 amino acids.

The chain joins TRBV30 to TRBJ1-6; D perhaps matches TRBD1 (5 bases). V was cut by 2 bases and J by 8 bases, with 16 bases left in between. Germline assignment: CDR1 GTSNPN and CDR2 SVGIG (reference sequence). The CDR3 totals 15 residues. The CDR3 loop reads CAWSRRQYEYSPLHF. For the CDR3, the DNA is TGTGCCTGGAGTAGACGACAGTACGAGTATTCACCCCTCCACTTT.

This sequence joins TRBV30 and TRBJ1-2, with D unclear. The CDR3 is 14 amino acids. The V end was cut by 7 bases, the J end by 5 bases, with 20 bases between. Per the germline V gene, CDR1 is GTSNPN and CDR2 is SVGIG (reference sequence). DNA for the CDR3: TGTGCCTCGGTGGTACAGACCAAAATTTATGGCTACACCTTC. Protein product: CASVVQTKIYGYTF.

CDR3 region: CASSTKGQFLTGELFF. The CDR3 nucleotides are TGTGCCAGCAGTACGAAGGGACAGTTTCTCACCGGGGAGCTGTTTTTT. The chain recombines TRBV6-6 with TRBJ2-2, with 7 bases identical to TRBD1. V gave up 5 bases and J gave up 4 bases; unmatched junction bases: 10. The CDR3 contains 16 residues. Per the germline V gene, CDR1 is MNHNY and CDR2 is SVGAGI (reference sequence).

This chain links TRBV9 with TRBJ1-3; 7 nucleotides align to TRBD1. The CDR3 runs to 16 residues. Germline V gene lookup returns CDR1 SGDLS and CDR2 YYNGEE. With V trimmed by 0 bases and J by 1 base, 4 bases remained unmatched. Written as DNA, the CDR3 is TGTGCCAGCAGCGTAGACACAGGGGCGTCTGGAAACACCATATATTTT. It specifies CASSVDTGASGNTIYF.

This clone has a handful of counts. CDR3 loop: CASSQYGGGPSPLHF. As DNA, the CDR3 is TGTGCCAGCAGCCAATACGGAGGGGGCCCCTCACCCCTCCACTTT. V gene TRBV14 combines with J gene TRBJ1-6; 7 bases fit TRBD1. This CDR3 spans 15 amino acids. Germline CDR1 reads SGHDN; CDR2 reads FVKESK. V shed 2 bases, J shed 10 bases, and the junction held 8 bases outside the gene matches.

This sequence joins TRBV5-8 and TRBJ1-2, with 9 positions matching TRBD1. CDR3 length equals 14 residues. The germline V gene has CDR1 SGHTS and CDR2 YDEGEE. The V and J ends lost 2 bases and 6 bases, in that order; junction bases with no gene match: 5. Written as DNA, the CDR3 is TGTGCCAGCAGCTTCGGGACAGGGTCCAATGGCTACACCTTC. The encoded protein is CASSFGTGSNGYTF.

The rearrangement joins TRBV19 to TRBJ1-2, with D possibly matching TRBD1 (5 bases). CDR1 and CDR2 from the germline V gene are LNHDA and SQIVND (reference sequence). The CDR3 runs 15 residues. Trimming pared 0 bases from V and 5 bases from J, leaving 13 bases between. In nucleotides, the CDR3 is TGTGCCAGTAGTATAGATCTATTCGGGGGGTATGGCTACACCTTC. This translates into CASSIDLFGGYGYTF.

The V and J genes are TRBV7-9 and TRBJ2-7, with D unclear. V was cut by 5 bases and J by 4 bases, with 15 bases left in between. The CDR3 is made up of 14 amino acids. Germline CDR1 reads SEHNR; CDR2 reads FQNEAQ (reference sequence). In nucleotides, the CDR3 is TGTGCCAGCAGCAATAGTGGCAGACATTACGAGCAGTACTTC. Translating it yields CASSNSGRHYEQYF.

The chain uses TRBV19 and TRBJ1-6; a possible D gene is TRBD1 (5 bases). Trimming removed 7 bases at V and 9 bases at J, with 13 bases between. Germline CDR1 reads LNHDA; CDR2 reads SQIVND (reference sequence). The CDR3 covers 13 residues. The CDR3 loop reads CASNSKGFSPLHF. The CDR3 bases are TGTGCCAGTAACTCCAAGGGGTTTTCACCCCTCCACTTT.